Following are 20 T cell receptor beta chains from one sample sequenced in a study of T cells expressing NK-cell markers. TCRdb reprocessed the 5' RACE reads and stores each CDR3 protein as one record, lacking DNA. The sample table includes 150,000 to 160,000 distinct CDR3 sequences. Material: blood T cells: a sorted CD56 or NKG2C T cell subset, CD4+ or CD8+ T cells, or bulk PBMC T cells (not recorded which). These receptors were obtained from a woman between 45 and 60 years old in good health.

The chain couples TRBV7-9 to TRBJ2-1; TCRdb gives TRBD2 as the D gene, but with no DNA this cannot be confirmed. CDR1 and CDR2 from the germline V gene are SEHNR and FQNEAQ (reference sequence). This CDR3 comprises 12 residues. The CDR3: CASRERDHEQFF. Full variable domain (rest looked up from reference TRBV7-9 and TRBJ2-1): DTGVSQNPRHKITKRGQNVTFRCDPISEHNRLYWYRQTLGQGPEFLTYFQNEAQLEKSRLLSDRFSAERPKGSFSTLEIQRTEQGDSAMYLCASRERDHEQFFGPGTRLTVL.

This sequence joins TRBV4-1 and TRBJ2-3. CDR3 size: 14 residues. Germline loops: CDR1 MGHRA, CDR2 YSYEKL. This CDR3 is CASSHAMGTDTQYF.

The chain combines TRBV6-5 with TRBJ2-2; TCRdb's assignment of TRBD2 cannot be checked, as there is no DNA. The CDR3 spans 16 residues. The germline V gene encodes CDR1 MNHEY and CDR2 SVGAGI. The CDR3 protein is CASTPSRLADTGELFF.

The gene calls are TRBV7-9 and TRBJ1-3; there is no DNA to check the TCRdb D call of TRBD1. Per germline, CDR1 SEHNR and CDR2 FQNEAQ (reference sequence). There are 14 residues in the CDR3. The CDR3 here is CASSLADRGNTIYF.

The chain links TRBV7-9 to TRBJ2-2; TCRdb indicates TRBD2, and absent DNA this call remains unverified. Germline lookup yields CDR1 SEHNR and CDR2 FQNEAQ (reference sequence). The CDR3 has 21 amino acids. CDR3: CASSSPIREERAKVDTGELFF.

This chain connects TRBV16 to TRBJ2-1; TCRdb lists TRBD2, though no DNA is available to test this call. Germline CDR1 KGHSY, CDR2 FQNENV. This CDR3 comprises 18 residues. The CDR3 is CASSQVVRGLAGYNEQFF.

The chain has TRBV24-1 and TRBJ2-1; with no DNA, the TCRdb D assignment of TRBD2 cannot be verified. The CDR3 covers 20 residues. Germline V gene lookup returns CDR1 KGHDR and CDR2 SFDVKD. The CDR3 reads CATSDPGTSGSAIGGNEQFF.

This rearrangement joins TRBV13 to TRBJ2-7; TCRdb's D call of TRBD2 is untestable without DNA. In germline, CDR1 is PRHDT, CDR2 FYEKMQ (reference sequence). This CDR3 is 14 amino acids long. CDR3 region: CASSLSEDPREQYF.

The rearrangement joins TRBV7-2 to TRBJ2-7; TCRdb gives TRBD1 as the D gene, but with no DNA this cannot be confirmed. There are 16 residues in the CDR3. Germline V lookup: CDR1 SGHTA, CDR2 FQGNSA. Here the CDR3 reads CASSLNAGPITYEQYF.

The chain carries TRBV20-1 and TRBJ2-5. CDR3 length equals 13 residues. Germline CDR1 is DFQATT and CDR2 is SNEGSKA (reference sequence). The CDR3 loop reads CSASDRVQETQYF.

The chain recombines TRBV6-1 with TRBJ2-1; TCRdb names TRBD1, which stays unverified in the absence of DNA. The CDR3 has 19 residues. Germline loops: CDR1 MNHNS, CDR2 SASEGT. The CDR3 sequence is CASSEAQDRVVGENNEQFF.

The V gene is TRBV15, the J gene TRBJ1-1. This CDR3 spans 14 amino acids. CDR1 and CDR2 from the germline V gene are LNHNV and YYDKDF (reference sequence). This chain's CDR3 is CATSRGGGGSEAFF.

The V and J genes are TRBV6-2 or TRBV6-3 and TRBJ2-4; there is no DNA to check the TCRdb D call of TRBD1. Per germline, CDR1 MNHEY and CDR2 SVGEGT. The CDR3 length is 16 residues. The CDR3 loop reads CASSYSDRSLGDIQYF.

The chain links TRBV27 to TRBJ2-3; TCRdb's assignment of TRBD2 cannot be checked, as there is no DNA. CDR3 length: 13 residues. Germline V CDR1 and CDR2: MNHEY, SMNVEV (reference sequence). This CDR3 is CASSPRGMDTQYF.

The chain recombines TRBV4-1 with TRBJ2-7; the TCRdb call, TRBD1, lacks DNA for checking. The CDR3 is 15 residues long. Germline V lookup: CDR1 MGHRA, CDR2 YSYEKL. The CDR3 spells CASSQDRGQGYEQYF.

This rearrangement joins TRBV5-1 to TRBJ2-1; TCRdb reports TRBD2, a call that lacks DNA to check it against. This CDR3 is 15 amino acids long. The germline V gene encodes CDR1 SGHRS and CDR2 YFSETQ. The CDR3 sequence: CASSPDGAGINEQFF.

V and J are TRBV28 and TRBJ2-3; TCRdb reports TRBD1, a call that lacks DNA to check it against. Germline CDR1 MDHEN, CDR2 SYDVKM. This CDR3 is 13 amino acids long. The CDR3 here is CAGGDRDTDTQYF.

The chain links TRBV12-3 or TRBV12-4 to TRBJ2-1; TCRdb picks TRBD2, but there is no DNA to check that call. The CDR3 is 14 residues long. The CDR3 reads CASSLSGRAVEQFF.

The J gene is TRBJ1-1, the V gene TRBV12-3 or TRBV12-4. This CDR3 region has 14 residues. This CDR3 reads CASTTTSTNTEAFF.

The V call is TRBV24-1, the J call TRBJ2-1; TCRdb proposes TRBD1, but this gene call is untestable without DNA. The CDR3 sequence is 14 residues long. Germline V gene sequence: CDR1 KGHDR, CDR2 SFDVKD. The CDR3 spells CARDLTGGSNEQFF.